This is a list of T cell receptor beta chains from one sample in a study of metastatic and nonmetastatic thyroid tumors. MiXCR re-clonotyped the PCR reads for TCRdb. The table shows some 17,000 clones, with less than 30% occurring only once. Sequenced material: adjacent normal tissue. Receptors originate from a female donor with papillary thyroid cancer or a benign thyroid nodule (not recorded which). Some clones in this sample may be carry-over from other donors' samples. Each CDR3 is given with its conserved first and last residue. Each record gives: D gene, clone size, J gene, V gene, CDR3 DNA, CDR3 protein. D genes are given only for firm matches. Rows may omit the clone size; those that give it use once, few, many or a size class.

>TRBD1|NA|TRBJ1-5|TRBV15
TGTGCCACCAGCAGAGATCGGGACAGGGGATTAAATAGCAATCAGCCCCAGCATTTT
CATSRDRDRGLNSNQPQHF
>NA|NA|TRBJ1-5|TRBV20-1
TGCAGTGCTAGGGGACATAGCAATCAGCCCCAGCATTTT
CSARGHSNQPQHF
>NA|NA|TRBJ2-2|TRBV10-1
TGCGCCAGCAGTGGTAACACCGGGGAGCTGTTTTTT
CASSGNTGELFF
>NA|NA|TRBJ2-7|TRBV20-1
TGCAGTGCTAGAGGCCCCGGGACGGCCTACGAGCAGTACTTC
CSARGPGTAYEQYF
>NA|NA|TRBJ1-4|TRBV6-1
TGTGCCAGCAGCAAAGGGACCAGGGTGGGAGAAAAACTGTTTTTT
CASSKGTRVGEKLFF
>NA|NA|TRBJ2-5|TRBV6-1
TGTGCCAGCAGGGACAATGGGGGGCTAGAGACCCAGTACTTC
CASRDNGGLETQYF
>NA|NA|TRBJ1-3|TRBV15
TGTGCCACCAGCAGAGATCGGTCTGGAAACACCATATATTTT
CATSRDRSGNTIYF
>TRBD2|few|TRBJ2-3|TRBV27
TGTGCCAGCACCGAAATACTAGCGGGAGAGTTAGATACGCAGTATTTT
CASTEILAGELDTQYF
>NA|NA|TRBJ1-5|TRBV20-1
TGCAGTGCTAGAGATCAGGAGGTTCTCGGGACGCCCCAGCATTTT
CSARDQEVLGTPQHF
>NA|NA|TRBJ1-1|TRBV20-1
TGCAGTGCTAGAGGCTGGGGCCCGAACACTGAAGCTTTCTTT
CSARGWGPNTEAFF
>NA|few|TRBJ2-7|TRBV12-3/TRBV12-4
TGTGCCAGCAGTTTTGGAGCTGGGGGCTCCTACGAGCAGTACTTC
CASSFGAGGSYEQYF
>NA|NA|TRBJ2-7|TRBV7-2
TGTGCCAGCAGCTTAAGAGTTTCCTACGAGCAGTACTTC
CASSLRVSYEQYF
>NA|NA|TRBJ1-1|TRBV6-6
TGTGCCAGCAGTTACTCGCGCCAGACCAACACTGAAGCTTTCTTT
CASSYSRQTNTEAFF
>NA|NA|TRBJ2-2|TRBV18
TGTGCCAGCTCACCACCGTTAGATAGCAACACCGGGGAGCTGTTTTTT
CASSPPLDSNTGELFF
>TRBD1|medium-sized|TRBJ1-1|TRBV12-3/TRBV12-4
TGTGCCAGCAGTTTAAGGCAGGGGAGAACAGGGGGAACTGAAGCTTTCTTT
CASSLRQGRTGGTEAFF
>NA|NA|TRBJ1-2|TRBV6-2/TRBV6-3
TGTGCCAGCAGAAAGATTACAGCCTATGGCTACACCTTC
CASRKITAYGYTF
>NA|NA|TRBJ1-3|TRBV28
TGTGCCAGCAGGCCCCTCCTGACGGGGATCGCTGGAAACACCATATATTTT
CASRPLLTGIAGNTIYF
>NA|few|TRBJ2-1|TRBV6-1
TGTGCCAGCAGCCCCGCGCGCAATGAGCAGTTCTTC
CASSPARNEQFF